Below, one TCR beta chain is given with its context. A junction end diverges from the germline sequence, so it may reflect a read error. TCRdb re-analysed the 5' RACE reads in MiXCR, keeping a single row per CDR3 protein. The repertoire holds fewer than 15,000 distinct CDR3 sequences, with 20% to 30% as singletons. Per the germline V gene, CDR1 is SGHRS and CDR2 is YFSETQ. This CDR3 has 18 amino acids. The chain carries TRBV5-1 and TRBJ2-4; a possible D gene is TRBD1 (6 bases). Sequencing was performed on naive CD4+ T cells sorted from blood. Subset indicated: naive CD4+ T cells, CD4+CD45RA+CD25-. This receptor was taken from a female donor with breast cancer. CDR3 loop: CASSLALGQPGSKNVQYF. The CDR3 DNA reads as TGCGCCAGCAGCTTGGCCTTAGGACAGCCTGGGAGCAAAAACGTTCAGTACTTC.